This is a list of T cell receptor beta chains from one sample in a study of blood T cell repertoires in COVID-19. This table comes from immunoSEQ multiplex PCR, and its TCRdb copy is limited to in-frame clones, with some not included. The data show approximately 160,000 clones, 75% to 85% seen once. The specimen was peripheral blood. All receptors come from a human donor in a cohort sampled during active COVID-19. The CDR3 runs from the conserved cysteine through the conserved F or W. The order of the fields is clone size, V gene, J gene, D gene, CDR3 length, CDR3 protein, CDR3 DNA. The D gene is left open where the match is weak. Size is omitted from some rows. Given values are once, few, many or a class for expanded clones.

NA,TRBV12-3/TRBV12-4,TRBJ1-2,TRBD1,13,CASSLQWDRGYTF,TGTGCCAGCAGTTTGCAGTGGGACAGGGGCTACACCTTC
NA,TRBV27,TRBJ2-2,NA,14,CASRKQENTGELFF,TGTGCCAGCAGGAAACAGGAGAACACCGGGGAGCTGTTTTTT
NA,TRBV28,TRBJ2-5,TRBD1,14,CASRVDREQETQYF,TGTGCCAGCAGAGTCGACAGGGAACAAGAGACCCAGTACTTC
NA,TRBV10-3,TRBJ2-7,TRBD1,13,CASRDRESYEQYF,TGTGCCAGTCGGGACAGGGAGTCCTACGAGCAGTACTTC
NA,TRBV7-2,TRBJ1-6,NA,14,CASTEGQSSSPLHF,TGTGCCAGCACCGAAGGACAGTCTAGTTCACCCCTCCACTTT
NA,TRBV7-7,TRBJ2-1,NA,15,CASSLASGQPNEQFF,TGTGCCAGCAGCTTAGCTAGTGGACAGCCCAATGAGCAGTTCTTC
once,TRBV30,TRBJ2-7,TRBD2,13,CAWRGEGSYEQYF,TGTGCCTGGAGAGGGGAGGGGTCCTACGAGCAGTACTTC
NA,TRBV7-8,TRBJ1-2,NA,14,CASSLARGSDGYTF,TGTGCCAGCAGCTTAGCCCGGGGATCAGATGGCTACACCTTC
NA,TRBV6-2/TRBV6-3,TRBJ1-1,TRBD1,14,CASSRTGANFEAFF,TGTGCCAGCAGTCGGACAGGGGCCAACTTTGAAGCTTTCTTT
NA,TRBV7-9,TRBJ2-7,TRBD1,17,CASRPRTGQLLSYEQYF,TGTGCCAGCAGACCAAGGACGGGACAGCTTTTGTCCTACGAGCAGTACTTC
few,TRBV3-1/TRBV3-2,TRBJ1-3,NA,13,CASSQHSGNTIYF,TGTGCCAGCAGCCAACACTCTGGAAACACCATATATTTT
NA,TRBV12-3/TRBV12-4,TRBJ1-1,NA,13,CASSRGRYTEAFF,TGTGCCAGCAGTAGGGGCAGGTACACTGAAGCTTTCTTT
NA,TRBV7-9,TRBJ2-3,TRBD1,17,CASSTTDRGGSTDTQYF,TGTGCCAGCAGCACCACCGACAGGGGTGGTAGCACAGATACGCAGTATTTT
once,TRBV7-9,TRBJ1-1,TRBD1,14,CASSLWDRGPEAFF,TGTGCCAGCAGCTTATGGGACAGGGGCCCTGAAGCTTTCTTT
once,TRBV6-6,TRBJ2-7,TRBD2,14,CASSSRGDTYEQYF,TGTGCCAGCAGCTCCCGGGGGGATACCTACGAGCAGTACTTC
NA,TRBV11-2,TRBJ2-7,NA,17,CASSLAVGSGRFREQYF,TGTGCCAGCAGCTTAGCGGTCGGCAGCGGACGATTCCGCGAGCAGTACTTC
few,TRBV12-3/TRBV12-4,TRBJ2-1,NA,13,CASTKGSSNEQFF,TGTGCCAGCACCAAGGGGTCGAGCAATGAGCAGTTCTTC
NA,TRBV7-3,TRBJ2-7,TRBD2,16,CASSLRSASGRDEQYF,TGTGCCAGCAGCTTAAGGTCGGCTAGCGGGAGGGACGAGCAGTACTTC
NA,TRBV13,TRBJ2-1,TRBD1,14,CASSPPGQGNEQFF,TGTGCCAGCAGCCCTCCGGGACAGGGCAATGAGCAGTTCTTC
NA,TRBV3-1/TRBV3-2,TRBJ1-1,NA,15,CASSITGTRNTEAFF,TGTGCCAGCAGCATCACCGGGACACGGAACACTGAAGCTTTCTTT
NA,TRBV21-1,TRBJ2-1,NA,10,CASSKVWQFF,TGTGCCAGCAGCAAAGTCTGGCAGTTCTTC
once,TRBV29-1,TRBJ2-7,TRBD2,14,CSVETTSSGYEQYF,TGCAGCGTTGAGACGACCTCTAGCGGTTACGAGCAGTACTTC
few,TRBV7-2,TRBJ2-1,TRBD2,16,CASSLVAGGTYNEQFF,TGTGCCAGCAGCTTAGTAGCGGGGGGCACCTACAATGAGCAGTTCTTC
NA,TRBV11-2,TRBJ2-5,NA,16,CASSSYGGTDLGTQYF,TGTGCCAGCAGCTCCTACGGCGGGACAGACCTGGGGACCCAGTACTTC
NA,TRBV7-3,TRBJ2-2,TRBD2,17,CASSLSPTGTSGRELFF,TGTGCCAGCAGCTTATCCCCAACCGGGACTAGCGGACGGGAGCTGTTTTTT
once,TRBV27,TRBJ2-5,NA,15,CASSSGPQGVETQYF,TGTGCCAGCAGTTCTGGGCCACAGGGAGTTGAGACCCAGTACTTC
NA,TRBV25-1,TRBJ1-5,NA,13,CASSDRGNQPQHF,TGTGCCAGCAGTGACCGGGGCAATCAGCCCCAGCATTTT
NA,TRBV28,TRBJ1-3,NA,16,CASSPGGPRSGNTIYF,TGTGCCAGCAGCCCTGGAGGTCCCCGCTCTGGAAACACCATATATTTT
NA,TRBV6-5,TRBJ1-1,TRBD1,14,CASSSGQDYTEAFF,TGTGCCAGCAGTTCAGGACAGGATTACACTGAAGCTTTCTTT
few,TRBV19,TRBJ2-1,TRBD1,16,CASSRTGGFSYNEQFF,TGTGCCAGTAGTCGGACAGGGGGATTCTCCTACAATGAGCAGTTCTTC
NA,TRBV24-1,TRBJ1-2,NA,13,CATSDFTGYGYTF,TGTGCCACCAGTGATTTCACAGGATATGGCTACACCTTC
NA,TRBV11-2,TRBJ2-7,TRBD2,14,CASSPRTSGYEQYF,TGTGCCAGCAGCCCAAGGACTAGCGGCTACGAGCAGTACTTC
NA,TRBV30,TRBJ2-7,NA,17,CAWSVQIGVRPPYEQYF,TGTGCCTGGAGTGTACAGATCGGGGTCAGGCCCCCCTACGAGCAGTACTTC
NA,TRBV27,TRBJ2-2,TRBD2,17,CASRMLGLAGAAGELFF,TGTGCCAGCAGGATGCTCGGACTAGCGGGAGCGGCCGGGGAGCTGTTTTTT
NA,TRBV3-1/TRBV3-2,TRBJ2-3,TRBD1,15,CASSAGTGTTDTQYF,TGTGCCAGCAGCGCCGGGACAGGCACAACAGATACGCAGTATTTT
NA,TRBV29-1,TRBJ1-1,NA,18,CSVEVAGGHPFMNTEAFF,TGCAGCGTTGAAGTGGCGGGGGGACACCCCTTTATGAACACTGAAGCTTTCTTT
NA,TRBV5-6,TRBJ1-3,NA,17,CASSSIDRISSGNTIYF,TGTGCCAGCAGCTCCATCGACAGGATCAGCTCTGGAAACACCATATATTTT
NA,TRBV30,TRBJ1-3,NA,14,CASTIGYSGNTIYF,TGTGCCTCTACTATTGGATATTCTGGAAACACCATATATTTT
NA,TRBV7-9,TRBJ1-1,NA,15,CASSLVSGYRTEAFF,TGTGCCAGCAGCTTAGTGTCCGGTTATCGCACTGAAGCTTTCTTT
NA,TRBV4-3,TRBJ1-1,NA,13,CASSTERDTEAFF,TGCGCCAGCAGCACCGAGCGGGACACTGAAGCTTTCTTT
NA,TRBV5-1,TRBJ1-4,NA,13,CASRRQPEEKLFF,TGCGCCAGCAGAAGACAGCCAGAGGAAAAACTGTTTTTT
NA,TRBV6-5,TRBJ2-2,TRBD1,14,CASKIRQGWGELFF,TGTGCCAGCAAAATAAGACAGGGCTGGGGGGAGCTGTTTTTT
NA,TRBV6-5,TRBJ1-2,NA,14,CASSLKARAYGYTF,TGTGCCAGCTCTCTAAAGGCCAGGGCCTATGGCTACACCTTC
NA,TRBV30,TRBJ1-5,TRBD1,12,CAWDRGGQPQHF,TGTGCCTGGGACAGGGGCGGCCAGCCCCAGCATTTT
once,TRBV6-2/TRBV6-3,TRBJ2-7,NA,11,CASSYSREQYF,TGTGCCAGCAGTTACTCCCGCGAGCAGTACTTC
NA,TRBV5-5,TRBJ1-1,TRBD1,18,CASSLGLTGADSLTEAFF,TGTGCCAGCAGCTTGGGGCTCACAGGGGCCGACTCCCTCACTGAAGCTTTCTTT
once,TRBV7-9,TRBJ2-7,TRBD2,14,CASSFPRERGEQYF,TGTGCCAGCAGCTTTCCGCGGGAGAGGGGCGAGCAGTACTTC
once,TRBV29-1,TRBJ1-3,NA,13,CSVQTVSGNTIYF,TGCAGCGTTCAGACAGTCTCTGGAAACACCATATATTTT
NA,TRBV10-3,TRBJ1-5,NA,16,CAISPGQLSGNQPQHF,TGTGCCATCAGCCCTGGACAGTTGAGTGGCAATCAGCCCCAGCATTTT
NA,TRBV19,TRBJ1-4,TRBD1,18,CASSILGQGAHLNEKLFF,TGTGCCAGTAGTATACTGGGACAGGGGGCGCATCTTAATGAAAAACTGTTTTTT
once,TRBV12-3/TRBV12-4,TRBJ1-2,NA,13,CASRGRQAVGYTF,TGTGCCAGCAGGGGGAGACAGGCGGTCGGCTACACCTTC
NA,TRBV6-2/TRBV6-3,TRBJ1-1,TRBD1,12,CASSTGDPEAFF,TGTGCCAGCAGTACAGGGGACCCTGAAGCTTTCTTT
many,TRBV7-9,TRBJ1-6,TRBD1,15,CASSWNRGLSSPLHF,TGTGCCAGCAGCTGGAACAGGGGGCTAAGTTCACCCCTCCACTTT
once,TRBV3-1/TRBV3-2,TRBJ2-7,TRBD2,16,CASSRASGGARYEQYF,TGTGCCAGCAGCCGAGCTAGCGGGGGGGCCAGGTACGAGCAGTACTTC
NA,TRBV19,TRBJ1-1,NA,13,CASLGPGGTEAFF,TGTGCCAGCCTGGGACCGGGGGGCACTGAAGCTTTCTTT
NA,TRBV18,TRBJ2-3,NA,19,CASSPRGPERPRSTDTQYF,TGTGCCAGCTCACCACGAGGGCCCGAGAGGCCAAGAAGCACAGATACGCAGTATTTT
many,TRBV27,TRBJ2-7,NA,17,CASSPRVAEMGNYEQYF,TGTGCCAGCAGCCCCCGAGTAGCGGAGATGGGGAATTACGAGCAGTACTTC